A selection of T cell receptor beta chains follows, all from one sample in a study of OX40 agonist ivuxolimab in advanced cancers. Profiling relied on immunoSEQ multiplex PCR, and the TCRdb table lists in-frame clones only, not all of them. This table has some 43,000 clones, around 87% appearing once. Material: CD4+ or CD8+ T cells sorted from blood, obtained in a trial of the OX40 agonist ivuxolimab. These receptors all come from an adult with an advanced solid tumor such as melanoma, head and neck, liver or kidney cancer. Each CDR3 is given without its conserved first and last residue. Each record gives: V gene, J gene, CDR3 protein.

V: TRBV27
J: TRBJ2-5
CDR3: ASSQGGGETQY

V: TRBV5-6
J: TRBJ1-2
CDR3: ASSPGPGLYGYT

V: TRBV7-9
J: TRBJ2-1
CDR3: ASSSRGGLVYEQF

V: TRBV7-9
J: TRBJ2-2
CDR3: ASSPSPGADTGELF

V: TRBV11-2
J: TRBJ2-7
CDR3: ASSLGPGQGIYEQY

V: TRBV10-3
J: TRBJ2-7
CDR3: AISESVRGYEQY

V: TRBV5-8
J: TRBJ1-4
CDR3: ASSFGTTLNGEKLF

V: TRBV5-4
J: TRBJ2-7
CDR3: ASSTGTSGITSYEQY

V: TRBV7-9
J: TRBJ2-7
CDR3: ASSLGQTREQY

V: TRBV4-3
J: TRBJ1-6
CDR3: ASSQDEMDSPLH

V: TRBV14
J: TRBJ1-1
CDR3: ASSPGQGEYTEAF

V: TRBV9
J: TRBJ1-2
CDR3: ASSARDRSYGYT

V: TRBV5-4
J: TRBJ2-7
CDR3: ASSSRSYEQY